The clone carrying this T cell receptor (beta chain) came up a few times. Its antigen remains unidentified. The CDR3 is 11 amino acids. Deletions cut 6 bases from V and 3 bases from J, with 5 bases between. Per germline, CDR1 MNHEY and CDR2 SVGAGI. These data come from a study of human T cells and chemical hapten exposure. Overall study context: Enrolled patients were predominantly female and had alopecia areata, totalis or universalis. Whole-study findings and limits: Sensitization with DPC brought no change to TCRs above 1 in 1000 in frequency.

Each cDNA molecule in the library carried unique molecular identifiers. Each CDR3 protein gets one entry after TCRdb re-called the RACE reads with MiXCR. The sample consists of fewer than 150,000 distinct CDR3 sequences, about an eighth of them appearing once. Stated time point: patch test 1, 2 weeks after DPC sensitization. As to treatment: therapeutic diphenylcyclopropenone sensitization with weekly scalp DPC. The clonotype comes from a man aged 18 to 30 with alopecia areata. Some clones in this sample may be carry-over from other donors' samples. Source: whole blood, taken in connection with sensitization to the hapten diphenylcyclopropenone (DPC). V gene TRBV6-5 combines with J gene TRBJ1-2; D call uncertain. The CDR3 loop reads CASRTDYGYTF. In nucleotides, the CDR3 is TGTGCCAGCAGAACCGACTATGGCTACACCTTC.